Below are 5 T cell receptor beta chains sequenced from a single sample in a study of blood T cell repertoires in COVID-19. The protocol was immunoSEQ multiplex PCR, while the TCRdb copy is restricted to in-frame clones and leaves out a portion. This table holds about 110,000 clones, more than 70% found once. Specimen: peripheral blood. Source of these receptors: a woman between 45 and 60 years old with acute or convalescent COVID-19.

V is TRBV5-1 and J is TRBJ1-6; 9 bases agree with TRBD1. Germline V CDR1 and CDR2: SGHRS, YFSETQ. This CDR3 spans 16 amino acids. The J segment lost 7 bases and the V segment lost 3 bases, leaving 8 bases of the junction unmatched. The CDR3: CASSSGQGRDNSPLHF. In DNA, the CDR3 is TGCGCCAGCAGCTCCGGACAGGGGAGAGACAATTCACCCCTCCACTTT.

V and J are TRBV5-1 and TRBJ1-5, with D unresolved. In germline, CDR1 is SGHRS, CDR2 YFSETQ. V lost 5 bases and J lost 2, with 11 bases in between. The CDR3 is made up of 14 amino acids. CDR3 region: CASSHGGGNQPQHF. The CDR3, as DNA: TGCGCCAGCAGTCACGGCGGGGGCAATCAGCCCCAGCATTTT.

The chain uses TRBV7-2 and TRBJ2-2; D gene unclear. Trimming removed 5 bases at V and 5 bases at J, with 15 bases between. Germline assignment: CDR1 SGHTA and CDR2 FQGNSA. This CDR3 is 15 amino acids long. The CDR3 DNA sequence: TGTGCCAGCAGCCTCGGCGCGGTGCATACCGGGGAGCTGTTTTTT. This sequence encodes CASSLGAVHTGELFF. Together with reference TRBV7-2 and TRBJ2-2, the CDR3 gives the full variable domain: GAGVSQSPSNKVTEKGKDVELRCDPISGHTALYWYRQSLGQGLEFLIYFQGNSAPDKSGLPSDRFSAERTGGSVSTLTIQRTQQEDSAVYLCASSLGAVHTGELFFGEGSRLTVL.

The CDR3, as DNA: TGTGCCTGGCTATCGGGGGGCAAATACTATGGCTACACCTTC. This sequence encodes CAWLSGGKYYGYTF. The chain uses TRBV30 and TRBJ1-2, with D possibly TRBD1 on 6 matching bases. The CDR3 has 14 residues. Trimming took 5 bases from V and 3 from J, leaving 16 bases between them. Per the germline V gene, CDR1 is GTSNPN and CDR2 is SVGIG (reference sequence).

This clone was seen a single time. This chain joins TRBV29-1 and TRBJ2-7, with TRBD1 matching over 8 bases. V shed 1 base, J shed 3 bases, and the junction held 5 bases outside the gene matches. Looked up from germline, CDR1 is SQVTM and CDR2 is ANQGSEA. This CDR3 region has 14 residues. The CDR3 protein is CSVEVVTGGYEQYF. CDR3 in DNA: TGCAGCGTTGAAGTCGTCACAGGGGGCTACGAGCAGTACTTC.